These 18 T cell receptor beta chains originate from one sample sequenced in a study of blood T cell repertoires in COVID-19. TCRdb keeps only in-frame clones here, not all; method: immunoSEQ multiplex PCR. Among about 160,000 clones listed, under 95% were seen once. Sequencing used peripheral blood. The receptors here all came from a man younger than 30 with acute or convalescent COVID-19.

This rearrangement joins TRBV5-4 to TRBJ2-1; a weak D match, TRBD2 (6 bases). Germline V gives CDR1 SGHNT, CDR2 YYREEE (reference sequence). Deletions cut 3 bases from V and 5 bases from J, with 18 bases between. The length of the CDR3 is 16 residues. CDR3 loop: CASSSNLGTFDNEQFF. The CDR3 DNA sequence: TGTGCCAGCAGCTCCAACCTCGGGACTTTCGACAATGAGCAGTTCTTC.

The chain uses TRBV4-1 and TRBJ1-2, with D perhaps TRBD1 (6 bases). Germline values: CDR1 MGHRA, CDR2 YSYEKL. The CDR3 has 13 residues. V was clipped by 2 bases and J by 7 bases, with 11 bases between them. The CDR3, as DNA: TGCGCCAGCAGCCAAACAGGGTACGGTGGCTACACCTTC. It encodes CASSQTGYGGYTF.

This chain uses TRBV25-1 with TRBJ2-1, with D perhaps TRBD1 (6 bases). Germline V gene data show CDR1 as MGHDK and CDR2 as SYGVNS. The ends were cut back, 2 bases at V and 4 bases at J, with 12 bases in the middle. The CDR3 consists of 15 residues. The CDR3 sequence is CASSEHWTDYNEQFF. The CDR3, as DNA: TGTGCCAGCAGTGAACACTGGACAGATTACAATGAGCAGTTCTTC.

This rearrangement joins TRBV19 to TRBJ1-6; weak D call: TRBD1 (6 bases). CDR1 and CDR2 (germline): LNHDA, SQIVND (reference sequence). The CDR3 spans 15 residues. V was clipped by 1 base and J by 8 bases, with 12 bases between them. CDR3 sequence (DNA): TGTGCCAGTAGTATAGGTCCAGGGGTTGATTCACCCCTCCACTTT. Translation: CASSIGPGVDSPLHF.

The chain combines TRBV15 with TRBJ2-1, with D tentatively TRBD1 (5 bases). V lost 3 bases to trimming and J lost 8 bases, with 14 bases between them. The CDR3 sequence is 14 residues long. Germline CDR1 LNHNV, CDR2 YYDKDF (reference sequence). DNA for the CDR3: TGTGCCACCAGCAGGGGGCCAGCAAACGATGAGCAGTTCTTC. Its translation: CATSRGPANDEQFF.

The V gene is TRBV9, the J gene TRBJ1-5, with no clear D. Germline V gives CDR1 SGDLS, CDR2 YYNGEE. V was trimmed by 0 bases and J by 1 base, leaving 11 bases between them. The CDR3 spans 16 residues. The CDR3 region is CASSVGSGGSNQPQHF. As DNA, the CDR3 is TGTGCCAGCAGCGTAGGGAGCGGTGGCAGCAATCAGCCCCAGCATTTT.

The rearrangement joins TRBV9 to TRBJ1-2; D is undetermined. The CDR3 length is 15 residues. In germline, CDR1 is SGDLS, CDR2 YYNGEE. Trimming cost V 1 base and J 6 bases, with 16 bases left between them. The CDR3 sequence: CASSVNPSGSDGYTF. The CDR3 DNA reads TGTGCCAGCAGCGTAAACCCCTCGGGGTCAGATGGCTACACCTTC.

In its sample, this clone was seen once. This chain joins TRBV11-2 and TRBJ1-2, with no clear D. This CDR3 has 12 residues. Trimming pared 4 bases from V and 5 bases from J, leaving 8 bases between. CDR1 SGHAT and CDR2 FQNNGV come from the germline V gene. CDR3 sequence reads: CASSSRRYGYTF. The CDR3 DNA is TGTGCCAGCAGCTCTAGGAGATATGGCTACACCTTC.

The chain combines TRBV6-2 or TRBV6-3 with TRBJ2-1, with a weak D call TRBD2 (5 bases). V lost 6 bases to trimming and J lost 9 bases, with 12 bases between them. The CDR3 loop spans 12 amino acids. Germline V gene sequence: CDR1 MNHEY, CDR2 SVGEGT. CDR3 DNA: TGTGCCAGCAGCCCCCAGGACTTTGAGCAGTTCTTC. It is translated as CASSPQDFEQFF.

The chain employs TRBV15 and TRBJ2-2; a weak D match, TRBD1 (5 bases). V was clipped by 0 bases and J by 0 bases, with 8 bases between them. This CDR3 has 16 residues. Germline V CDR1 and CDR2: LNHNV, YYDKDF (reference sequence). CDR3 sequence reads: CATSRDRDANTGELFF. The CDR3, as DNA: TGTGCCACCAGCAGAGACAGGGATGCGAACACCGGGGAGCTGTTTTTT.

V gene TRBV13 combines with J gene TRBJ1-2; tentative D call: TRBD1 (6 bases). This CDR3 is built from 15 residues. Trimming cost V 0 bases and J 3 bases, with 11 bases left between them. CDR1 and CDR2 from the germline V gene are PRHDT and FYEKMQ (reference sequence). The CDR3 sequence: CASSLGRTEYYGYTF. The CDR3 DNA follows: TGTGCCAGCAGCTTAGGACGGACAGAATACTATGGCTACACCTTC.

The rearrangement links TRBV9 to TRBJ2-1; 11 bases fit TRBD2. Germline CDR1 is SGDLS and CDR2 is YYNGEE. The J segment lost 10 bases and the V segment lost 3 bases, leaving 9 bases of the junction unmatched. This CDR3 is built from 15 residues. CDR3 bases: TGTGCCAGCAGCGCTCGACTAGCGGGAAGGGGGGAGCAGTTCTTC. Translated: CASSARLAGRGEQFF.

V gene TRBV5-1 combines with J gene TRBJ2-5; 8 positions match TRBD1. This CDR3 is built from 20 residues. CDR1 is SGHRS, CDR2 YFSETQ, per germline. Trimming removed 3 bases from V and 2 bases from J; junction bases left unmatched: 21. The CDR3 DNA is TGCGCCAGCAGCTCGGGTGGACAGGGCGGTTTCGGGCGGCTTCAAGAGACCCAGTACTTC. This gives the protein CASSSGGQGGFGRLQETQYF.

This sequence joins TRBV7-9 and TRBJ1-5; D gene uncertain. The V end was cut by 6 bases, the J end by 2 bases, with 8 bases between. CDR3 length: 13 amino acids. Looked up from germline, CDR1 is SEHNR and CDR2 is FQNEAQ (reference sequence). This CDR3 is CASSTQGNQPQHF. DNA of the CDR3: TGTGCCAGCAGTACTCAGGGCAATCAGCCCCAGCATTTT.

The rearrangement links TRBV4-1 to TRBJ1-5; 9 bases agree with TRBD1. The length of the CDR3 is 15 residues. Germline trimming cut 1 base from V and 7 bases from J; bases unmatched to any gene: 5. The germline V gene has CDR1 MGHRA and CDR2 YSYEKL. In DNA, the CDR3 is TGCGCCAGCAGCCAAGTACAGGGGGCTAAACAGCCCCAGCATTTT. Translation: CASSQVQGAKQPQHF.

V and J are TRBV6-1 and TRBJ1-2; unclear D gene. Trimming left V 3 bases short and J 4 bases short, with 6 bases between. The CDR3 is 12 residues long. CDR1 is MNHNS, CDR2 SASEGT, per germline. The CDR3 sequence is CASSDTGYGYTF. DNA for the CDR3: TGTGCCAGCAGTGATACCGGCTATGGCTACACCTTC.

The chain links TRBV29-1 to TRBJ2-2; 8 bases line up with TRBD1. Looked up from germline, CDR1 is SQVTM and CDR2 is ANQGSEA. V shed 8 bases and J 1 base; nucleotides not matched to a gene: 9. The CDR3 covers 15 residues. The CDR3 is CSPNIGQGNTGELFF. The CDR3 nucleotides read TGCAGCCCAAACATCGGACAGGGGAACACCGGGGAGCTGTTTTTT.

V usage is TRBV27 and J usage is TRBJ2-1; 10 positions agree with TRBD2. CDR1 and CDR2 from the germline V gene are MNHEY and SMNVEV (reference sequence). The CDR3 length is 16 residues. V lost 2 bases, J lost 10 bases, and 11 bases stayed unmatched. CDR3 amino acids: CASSLRSSGSRGEQFF. The CDR3 DNA is TGTGCCAGCAGTTTAAGGTCTAGCGGGAGCCGGGGGGAGCAGTTCTTC.